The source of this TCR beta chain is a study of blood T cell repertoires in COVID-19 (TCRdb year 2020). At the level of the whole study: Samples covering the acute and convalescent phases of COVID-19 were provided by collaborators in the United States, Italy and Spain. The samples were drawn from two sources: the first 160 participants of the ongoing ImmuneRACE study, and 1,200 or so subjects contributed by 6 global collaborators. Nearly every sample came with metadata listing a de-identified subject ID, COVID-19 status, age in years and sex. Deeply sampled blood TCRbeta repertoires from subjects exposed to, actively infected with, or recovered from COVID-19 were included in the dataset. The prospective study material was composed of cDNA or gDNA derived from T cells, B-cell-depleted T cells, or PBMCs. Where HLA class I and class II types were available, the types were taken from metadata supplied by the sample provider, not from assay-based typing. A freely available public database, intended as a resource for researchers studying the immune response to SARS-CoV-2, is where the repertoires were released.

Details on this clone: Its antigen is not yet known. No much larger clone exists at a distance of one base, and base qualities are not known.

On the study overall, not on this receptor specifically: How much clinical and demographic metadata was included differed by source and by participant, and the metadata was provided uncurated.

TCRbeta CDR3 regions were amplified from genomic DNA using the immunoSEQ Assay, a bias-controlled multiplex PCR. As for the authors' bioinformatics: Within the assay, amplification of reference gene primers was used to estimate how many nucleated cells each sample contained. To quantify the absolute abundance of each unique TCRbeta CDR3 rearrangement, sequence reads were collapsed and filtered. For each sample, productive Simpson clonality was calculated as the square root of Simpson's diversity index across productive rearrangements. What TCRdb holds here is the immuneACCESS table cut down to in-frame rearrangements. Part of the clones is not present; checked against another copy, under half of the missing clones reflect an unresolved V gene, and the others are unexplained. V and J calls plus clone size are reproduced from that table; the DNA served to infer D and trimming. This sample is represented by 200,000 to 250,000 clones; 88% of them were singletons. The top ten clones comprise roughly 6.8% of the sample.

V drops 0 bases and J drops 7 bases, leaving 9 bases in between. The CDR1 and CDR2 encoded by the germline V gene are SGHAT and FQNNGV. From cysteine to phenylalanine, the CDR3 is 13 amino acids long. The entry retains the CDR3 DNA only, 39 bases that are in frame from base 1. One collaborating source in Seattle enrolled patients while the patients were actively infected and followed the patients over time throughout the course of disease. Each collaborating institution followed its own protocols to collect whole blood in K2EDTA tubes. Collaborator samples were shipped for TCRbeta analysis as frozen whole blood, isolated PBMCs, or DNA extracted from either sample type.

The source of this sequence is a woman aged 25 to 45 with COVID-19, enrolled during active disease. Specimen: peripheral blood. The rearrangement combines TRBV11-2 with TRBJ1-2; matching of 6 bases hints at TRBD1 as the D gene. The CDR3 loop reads CASSLEQGGGYTF. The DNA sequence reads TGTGCCAGCAGCTTAGAACAGGGTGGTGGCTACACCTTC. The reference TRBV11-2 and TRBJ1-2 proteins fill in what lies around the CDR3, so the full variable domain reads EAGVAQSPRYKIIEKRQSVAFWCNPISGHATLYWYQQILGQGPKLLIQFQNNGVVDDSQLPKDRFSAERLKGVDSTLKIQPAKLEDSAVYLCASSLEQGGGYTFGSGTRLTVV.